The 26 T cell receptor beta chains in this list originate from one sample, sequenced in a study of blood T cell repertoires in COVID-19. This table comes from immunoSEQ multiplex PCR, and its TCRdb copy is limited to in-frame clones, with some not included. Here the sample spans 79,000 or so clones, 85% to 90% being singletons. The material sequenced was peripheral blood. Source of these receptors: a human donor in a cohort sampled during active COVID-19.

The chain employs TRBV2 and TRBJ1-5, with D perhaps matching TRBD1 (6 bases). Looked up from germline, CDR1 is SNHLY and CDR2 is FYNNEI. Trimming stripped 2 bases from V and 8 bases from J, with 13 bases between. This CDR3 is built from 14 residues. In DNA, the CDR3 is TGTGCCAGCAGTGAACAGGGGAGGGTGGAGCCCCAGCATTTT. As protein: CASSEQGRVEPQHF. The whole variable domain, remainder taken from reference TRBV2 and TRBJ1-5, is EPEVTQTPSHQVTQMGQEVILRCVPISNHLYFYWYRQILGQKVEFLVSFYNNEISEKSEIFDDQFSVERPDGSNFTLKIRSTKLEDSAMYFCASSEQGRVEPQHFGDGTRLSIL.

The chain joins TRBV3-1 (or the pseudogene TRBV3-2) to TRBJ2-7, with D perhaps TRBD2 (5 bases). Germline CDR1 and CDR2: LGHDT and YNNKEL (reference sequence). The V end was cut by 4 bases, the J end by 6 bases, with 19 bases between. The CDR3 is made up of 15 amino acids. CDR3 bases: TGTGCCAGCAGCCGACTAACGGCTAGATCGGCCGAGCAGTACTTC. Its protein product is CASSRLTARSAEQYF.

J is TRBJ1-3 and V is TRBV3-1 (or the pseudogene TRBV3-2); possibly TRBD1 for D (6 bases). Germline lookup yields CDR1 LGHDT and CDR2 YNNKEL (reference sequence). V was clipped by 6 bases and J by 2 bases, with 8 bases between them. The CDR3 runs 13 residues. In nucleotides, the CDR3 is TGTGCCAGCAGTGGACAGACTGGAAACACCATATATTTT. Its translation is CASSGQTGNTIYF.

The chain couples TRBV5-7 to TRBJ1-5; D remains ambiguous. Being an ORF, TRBV5-7 has a function that is uncertain. Trimming took off 1 base at V and 2 bases at J, with 13 bases between the two ends. This CDR3 has 16 amino acids. CDR3 sequence: CASSLFRGVCNQPQHF. The CDR3 nucleotides read TGTGCCAGCAGCTTGTTTCGGGGTGTTTGCAATCAGCCCCAGCATTTT.

The CDR3 DNA reads TGTGCCAGCAGCTTAGAAGCCGGCCTGGCAGGGGACGGCTATGGCTACACCTTC. Translation gives CASSLEAGLAGDGYGYTF. The chain couples TRBV7-9 to TRBJ1-2, with D maybe TRBD1 (6 bases). The CDR3 covers 18 residues. CDR1 and CDR2 (germline): SEHNR, FQNEAQ (reference sequence). The germline V and J ends were trimmed by 1 base and 4 bases, with 22 bases remaining between them.

The CDR3 DNA reads as TGCGCCAGCAGCCAAGTGGGGAGCGGGAGCGGGACAGATACGCAGTATTTT. This translates into CASSQVGSGSGTDTQYF. This chain connects TRBV4-1 to TRBJ2-3; the match to TRBD2 covers 8 bases. CDR3 length: 17 residues. The V and J ends lost 1 base and 3 bases, in that order; junction bases with no gene match: 9. Germline V gives CDR1 MGHRA, CDR2 YSYEKL.

This clone was seen more than once but under ten times. The rearrangement uses TRBV28 and TRBJ2-7; possible D gene TRBD2, 6 bases. CDR3 size: 14 residues. CDR1 and CDR2 (germline): MDHEN, SYDVKM. Trimming took 4 bases from V and 0 from J, leaving 10 bases between them. CDR3 in DNA: TGTGCCAGCAGTTCGAGCGGGCACTCCTACGAGCAGTACTTC. Encoded protein: CASSSSGHSYEQYF.

CDR3 region: CASSYSRDRFTEAFF. The CDR3 DNA is TGTGCCAGCAGTTACTCCCGGGACAGGTTCACTGAAGCTTTCTTT. This chain joins TRBV6-5 and TRBJ1-1, with 8 bases lining up with TRBD1. The germline gives CDR1 MNHEY, CDR2 SVGAGI. V lost 0 bases, J lost 4 bases, and 4 bases stayed unmatched. There are 15 residues in the CDR3.

This clone was detected only once. The chain employs TRBV5-5 and TRBJ2-1; 9 nucleotides agree with TRBD2. V shed 0 bases and J 4 bases; nucleotides not matched to a gene: 2. The CDR3 totals 15 residues. Germline CDR1 is SGHKS and CDR2 is YYEKEE (reference sequence). CDR3 sequence reads: CASSLVLAGYNEQFF. Written as DNA, the CDR3 is TGTGCCAGCAGCTTGGTCCTAGCGGGGTACAATGAGCAGTTCTTC. The complete variable domain, with remaining parts taken from reference TRBV5-5 and TRBJ2-1, reads DAGVTQSPTHLIKTRGQQVTLRCSPISGHKSVSWYQQVLGQGPQFIFQYYEKEERGRGNFPDRFSARQFPNYSSELNVNALLLGDSALYLCASSLVLAGYNEQFFGPGTRLTVL.

This chain connects TRBV14 to TRBJ2-6, with D possibly being TRBD1 (5 bases). V was trimmed by 4 bases and J by 4 bases, leaving 17 bases between them. Looked up from germline, CDR1 is SGHDN and CDR2 is FVKESK. The CDR3 is 17 amino acids. CDR3 protein: CASSLERRVSGANVLTF. The CDR3 coding sequence is TGTGCCAGCAGCCTAGAGCGCAGGGTTTCAGGGGCCAACGTCCTGACTTTC.

The J gene is TRBJ1-2, the V gene TRBV9; D ambiguous. Germline values: CDR1 SGDLS, CDR2 YYNGEE. V lost 3 bases, J lost 1 base, and 19 bases lay in between. The CDR3 has 17 amino acids. DNA for the CDR3: TGTGCCAGCAGCGCCGGGAACCTCGGTGGGTATAACTATGGCTACACCTTC. Protein: CASSAGNLGGYNYGYTF.

This clone has just one count. V usage is TRBV27 and J usage is TRBJ1-2; unclear D gene. Trimming stripped 0 bases from V and 2 bases from J, with 7 bases between. Germline-derived CDR1 and CDR2 are MNHEY and SMNVEV (reference sequence). The length of the CDR3 is 14 residues. CDR3 amino acids: CASSLSANNYGYTF. CDR3 nucleotides: TGTGCCAGCAGTTTATCGGCAAACAACTATGGCTACACCTTC.

The gene calls are TRBV7-2 and TRBJ1-2; 11 bases align to TRBD1. Germline CDR1 and CDR2: SGHTA and FQGNSA. The trim removed 5 bases at V and 6 bases at J, leaving 8 bases unmatched. The CDR3 contains 15 residues. The CDR3 DNA is TGTGCCAGCAGCGCCCACCGGACAGGGGGCGATGGCTACACCTTC. This translates into CASSAHRTGGDGYTF.

The chain uses TRBV6-1 and TRBJ2-1; perhaps TRBD1 as D (7 bases). The CDR3 sequence is 17 residues long. Trimming pared 0 bases from V and 8 bases from J, leaving 20 bases between. Germline V CDR1 and CDR2: MNHNS, SASEGT. CDR3 amino acids: CASSEALGQGGLDEQFF. DNA of the CDR3: TGTGCCAGCAGTGAAGCGTTAGGGCAGGGGGGTTTGGATGAGCAGTTCTTC.

The DNA of the CDR3 is TGTGCCAGCAGCTCAGGGGGCATGAACACTGAAGCTTTCTTT. Encoded protein: CASSSGGMNTEAFF. V gene TRBV6-5 combines with J gene TRBJ1-1; TRBD1 aligns across 8 bases. There are 14 residues in the CDR3. Germline CDR1 MNHEY, CDR2 SVGAGI. After removal of 6 bases from V and 0 bases from J, the junction contained 3 bases not matched to a gene.

The J gene is TRBJ2-1, the V gene TRBV19; the D gene is possibly TRBD1 (5 bases). This CDR3 is 14 amino acids long. Trimming left V 6 bases short and J 3 bases short, with 12 bases between. The germline CDR1 and CDR2 sequences are LNHDA and SQIVND (reference sequence). CDR3: CASRSTDNYNEQFF. The CDR3 DNA reads as TGTGCCAGTAGATCGACAGACAACTACAATGAGCAGTTCTTC.

This chain uses TRBV6-5 with TRBJ2-1; 9 bases agree with TRBD1. V lost 6 bases and J lost 8; bases outside the gene matches: 8. Germline CDR1 MNHEY, CDR2 SVGAGI. CDR3 length: 14 residues. CDR3 nucleotide sequence: TGTGCCAGCAGGGGGGACAGGGAGAACTATGAGCAGTTCTTC. Translation gives CASRGDRENYEQFF.

The chain employs TRBV30 and TRBJ2-5; the match to TRBD2 covers 14 bases. V gave up 3 bases and J gave up 11 bases; unmatched junction bases: 8. Germline-derived CDR1 and CDR2 are GTSNPN and SVGIG (reference sequence). This CDR3 is built from 14 residues. Here the CDR3 reads CAWSVGLAGGGQYF. CDR3 in DNA: TGTGCCTGGAGCGTAGGACTAGCGGGAGGAGGGCAGTACTTC.

This chain joins TRBV7-9 and TRBJ2-1, with TRBD2 matching over 10 bases. With 8 bases clipped from V and 0 bases from J, the junction kept 7 bases outside the gene matches. The CDR3 is 16 residues long. The V gene's germline CDR1 is SEHNR and CDR2 FQNEAQ (reference sequence). This CDR3 reads CASGGPSGSSYNEQFF. CDR3 in DNA: TGTGCCAGCGGGGGTCCTAGCGGGAGCTCCTACAATGAGCAGTTCTTC.

CDR3 coding DNA: TGCAGCGTTGAGTGGGGCGGGAGACACACCGGGGAGCTGTTTTTT. Its protein product is CSVEWGGRHTGELFF. The chain combines TRBV29-1 with TRBJ2-2, with 7 positions matching TRBD2. V trimming: 3 bases; J trimming: 3 bases; junction bases outside the gene matches: 7. CDR1 and CDR2 (germline): SQVTM, ANQGSEA. CDR3 size: 15 residues.

The chain links TRBV12-3 or TRBV12-4 to TRBJ2-1; D gene ambiguous. The length of the CDR3 is 12 residues. V lost 0 bases, J lost 10 bases, and 7 bases lay in between. The CDR3 here is CASSLAPREQFF. CDR3 DNA: TGTGCCAGCAGTTTAGCCCCCCGGGAGCAGTTCTTC.

The gene calls are TRBV28 and TRBJ2-1; 8 positions match TRBD2. CDR1 and CDR2 (germline): MDHEN, SYDVKM. V dropped 7 bases and J dropped 5; count of bases not matched to a gene: 7. This CDR3 is built from 14 residues. The CDR3 sequence is CASNPGLDNNEQFF. The CDR3 DNA sequence: TGTGCCAGCAACCCGGGACTAGACAACAATGAGCAGTTCTTC.

This chain links TRBV13 with TRBJ1-1, with D possibly TRBD1 on 6 matching bases. Germline CDR1 reads PRHDT; CDR2 reads FYEKMQ (reference sequence). The CDR3 consists of 15 residues. Trimming removed 0 bases at V and 6 bases at J, with 14 bases between. DNA of the CDR3: TGTGCCAGCAGCTTAGGCAGCGCGGCAGGGGCTGAAGCTTTCTTT. Translated, it gives CASSLGSAAGAEAFF.

The rearrangement joins TRBV30 to TRBJ2-5; D possibly corresponds to TRBD1 (7 bases). The CDR3 sequence is 16 residues long. The V end was cut by 2 bases, the J end by 1 base, with 17 bases between. The germline CDR1 and CDR2 sequences are GTSNPN and SVGIG (reference sequence). Here the CDR3 reads CAWSNGAGGGQETQYF. The CDR3 DNA sequence: TGTGCCTGGAGTAATGGGGCAGGGGGAGGCCAAGAGACCCAGTACTTC. The full variable domain, rest sourced from reference TRBV30 and TRBJ2-5, is SQTIHQWPATLVQPVGSPLSLECTVEGTSNPNLYWYRQAAGRGLQLLFYSVGIGQISSEVPQNLSASRPQDRQFILSSKKLLLSDSGFYLCAWSNGAGGGQETQYFGPGTRLLVL.

The chain combines TRBV3-1 (or the pseudogene TRBV3-2) with TRBJ2-3, with TRBD1 matching over 7 bases. With 1 base clipped from V and 14 bases from J, the junction kept 3 bases outside the gene matches. Germline V gives CDR1 LGHDT, CDR2 YNNKEL (reference sequence). There are 11 residues in the CDR3. In DNA form, the CDR3 reads TGTGCCAGCAGCCAAGGAACAGGGGTGTATTTT. Translating it yields CASSQGTGVYF.

This chain joins TRBV6-5 and TRBJ2-2; maybe TRBD1 (6 bases). Trimming cost V 5 bases and J 0 bases, with 10 bases left between them. This CDR3 contains 15 residues. Germline CDR1 reads MNHEY; CDR2 reads SVGAGI. The CDR3 is CASSPGTPNTGELFF. CDR3 coding DNA: TGTGCCAGCAGTCCCGGGACACCGAACACCGGGGAGCTGTTTTTT.